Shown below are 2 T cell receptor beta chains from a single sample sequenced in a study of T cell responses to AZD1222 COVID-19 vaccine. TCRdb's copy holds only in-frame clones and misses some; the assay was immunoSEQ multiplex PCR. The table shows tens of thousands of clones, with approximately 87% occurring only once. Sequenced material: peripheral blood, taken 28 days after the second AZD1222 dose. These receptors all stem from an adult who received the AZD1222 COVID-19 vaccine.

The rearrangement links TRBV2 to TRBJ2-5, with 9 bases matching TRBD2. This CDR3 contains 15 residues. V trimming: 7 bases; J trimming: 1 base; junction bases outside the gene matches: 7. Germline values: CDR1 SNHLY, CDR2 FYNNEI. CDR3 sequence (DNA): TGTGCCAGCACCCAAGCGGGACTAGCCCAAGAGACCCAGTACTTC. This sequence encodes CASTQAGLAQETQYF.

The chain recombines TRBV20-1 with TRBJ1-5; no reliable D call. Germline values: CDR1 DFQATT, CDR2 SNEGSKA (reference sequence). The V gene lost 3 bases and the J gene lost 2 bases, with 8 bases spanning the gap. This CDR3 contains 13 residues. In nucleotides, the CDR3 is TGCAGTGCTAGTCCCCCAGGCAATCAGCCCCAGCATTTT. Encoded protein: CSASPPGNQPQHF.